The 30 T cell receptor beta chains listed next were all sequenced from one sample in a study of control samples from healthy donors and cancer patients. Some clones are missing from TCRdb's copy, which holds only in-frame ones; the method was immunoSEQ multiplex PCR. The sample gives around 250,000 clones, over 75% of which show up once; less than 15% is in the top ten. Sequencing input: PBMCs. The receptors stem from a woman aged 55-70 years with lung cancer.

The chain has TRBV7-3 and TRBJ2-1; perhaps D is TRBD1 or TRBD2 (6 bases each). Germline V CDR1 and CDR2: SGHTA, FQGTGA. The length of the CDR3 is 16 residues. Between the trimmed V and J ends, which lost 2 bases and 0 bases, there was a span of 11 bases. The DNA of the CDR3 is TGTGCCAGCAGCTTAGGGGGGCCCCGCTCCTACAATGAGCAGTTCTTC. This encodes CASSLGGPRSYNEQFF.

This clone was seen only a few times. Mismatch with germline at one junction end may stem from a read error. Other nucleotide sequences from this sample produce the same CDR3. The rearrangement joins TRBV6-1 to TRBJ1-1; D not resolved. The germline CDR1 and CDR2 sequences are MNHNS and SASEGT. The CDR3 extends over 13 amino acids. CDR3 in DNA: TGTGCCAGCAGAGAAGCTGGGAACACTGAAGCTTTCTTT. The encoded protein is CASREAGNTEAFF.

The chain is built from TRBV28 and TRBJ2-1; 8 nucleotides agree with TRBD2. CDR1 and CDR2 from the germline V gene are MDHEN and SYDVKM. This CDR3 contains 15 residues. Trimming cost V 5 bases and J 9 bases; bases outside gene matches: 12. Here the CDR3 reads CASSPFTGGLFEQFF. The CDR3 nucleotides read TGTGCCAGCAGTCCCTTTACGGGAGGGTTATTTGAGCAGTTCTTC.

V gene TRBV9 combines with J gene TRBJ2-7, with D tentatively TRBD2 (5 bases). The CDR3 totals 13 residues. Germline assignment: CDR1 SGDLS and CDR2 YYNGEE. Deletions cut 0 bases from V and 4 bases from J, with 8 bases between. The CDR3 loop reads CASSVGLTYEQYF. CDR3 sequence (DNA): TGTGCCAGCAGCGTAGGACTAACATACGAGCAGTACTTC.

The rearrangement links TRBV13 to TRBJ2-1; TRBD2 matches at 8 bases. The CDR3 spans 16 residues. Germline CDR1 and CDR2: PRHDT and FYEKMQ (reference sequence). V shed 5 bases, J shed 5 bases, and the junction held 11 bases outside the gene matches. This chain's CDR3 is CASSKASGRAHNEQFF. As DNA, the CDR3 is TGTGCCAGCAGCAAAGCTAGCGGGCGGGCCCACAATGAGCAGTTCTTC.

The CDR3 loop is CASSIGGGFNSPLHF. The CDR3 bases are TGTGCCAGTAGTATAGGGGGTGGCTTTAATTCACCCCTCCACTTT. V gene TRBV19 combines with J gene TRBJ1-6, with D uncertain. V lost 1 base and J 6 bases, leaving 10 bases between the germline ends. The CDR3 runs 15 residues. The germline CDR1 and CDR2 sequences are LNHDA and SQIVND (reference sequence).

This clone is medium-sized in the sample. This chain joins TRBV3-1 (or the pseudogene TRBV3-2) and TRBJ1-5; no clear D. V was cut by 0 bases and J by 3 bases, with 3 bases left in between. Germline V gene lookup returns CDR1 LGHDT and CDR2 YNNKEL (reference sequence). The CDR3 sequence is 13 residues long. The CDR3 loop reads CASSQDPNQPQHF. The CDR3 coding sequence is TGTGCCAGCAGCCAAGATCCCAATCAGCCCCAGCATTTT.

The gene calls are TRBV10-2 and TRBJ2-7, with TRBD1 identical over 8 bases. The J segment lost 4 bases and the V segment lost 2 bases, leaving 7 bases of the junction unmatched. The CDR3 spans 15 residues. Germline V CDR1 and CDR2: WSHSY, SAAADI. CDR3 DNA sequence: TGCGCCAGCAGTGAGACCCCCGGACAGGGATACGAGCAGTACTTC. This sequence encodes CASSETPGQGYEQYF.

This clone occurred a few times. The V and J genes are TRBV5-5 and TRBJ1-5; 7 bases line up with TRBD1. V was clipped by 3 bases and J by 1 base; unmatched bases: 4. The CDR3 sequence is 15 residues long. CDR1 SGHKS and CDR2 YYEKEE come from the germline V gene (reference sequence). The CDR3 DNA is TGTGCCAGCAGCTCCGGGACAGTAAGCAATCAGCCCCAGCATTTT. It codes for CASSSGTVSNQPQHF.

The V call is TRBV28, the J call TRBJ1-6, with D tentatively TRBD1 (6 bases). The CDR3 loop spans 15 amino acids. The germline gives CDR1 MDHEN, CDR2 SYDVKM. V lost 6 bases to trimming and J lost 7 bases, with 16 bases between them. CDR3 nucleotide sequence: TGTGCCAGCAGCCCTTGGGGGGCGGGGAATTCACCCCTCCACTTT. Protein product: CASSPWGAGNSPLHF.

The chain is built from TRBV28 and TRBJ2-1; 12 nucleotides line up with TRBD2. Germline V gene lookup returns CDR1 MDHEN and CDR2 SYDVKM. J lost 4 bases, V lost 1 base, and 8 bases had no gene match. The CDR3 totals 18 residues. CDR3 region: CASSLSLLTSGSYNEQFF. CDR3 bases: TGTGCCAGCAGTTTATCCCTCTTGACTAGCGGGAGTTACAATGAGCAGTTCTTC.

This clone was seen once. The chain uses TRBV5-4 and TRBJ1-6; no reliable D call. This CDR3 is 15 amino acids long. Trimming cost V 0 bases and J 7 bases, with 11 bases left between them. The germline CDR1 and CDR2 sequences are SGHNT and YYREEE (reference sequence). This CDR3 reads CASSLDGRLNSPLHF. For the CDR3, the DNA is TGTGCCAGCAGCTTGGACGGCAGGTTGAATTCACCCCTCCACTTT.

This chain uses TRBV28 with TRBJ2-7; 7 nucleotides align to TRBD1. This CDR3 comprises 14 residues. J was trimmed by 0 bases and V by 7 bases; bases with no gene match: 6. Germline loops: CDR1 MDHEN, CDR2 SYDVKM. The CDR3 sequence: CASTSGGFSYEQYF. In nucleotides, the CDR3 is TGTGCCAGCACCTCAGGGGGTTTCTCCTACGAGCAGTACTTC.

J is TRBJ1-4 and V is TRBV6-5; D is ambiguous. V lost 0 bases and J 0 bases, leaving 5 bases between the germline ends. Germline CDR1 is MNHEY and CDR2 is SVGAGI. The CDR3 sequence is 15 residues long. The CDR3 DNA sequence: TGTGCCAGCAGTTACTCGAACCCAACTAATGAAAAACTGTTTTTT. Translated, it gives CASSYSNPTNEKLFF.

The chain uses TRBV6-1 and TRBJ2-1; 7 bases align to TRBD1. The germline V gene has CDR1 MNHNS and CDR2 SASEGT. J was trimmed by 6 bases and V by 3 bases; bases with no gene match: 5. This CDR3 spans 14 amino acids. Here the CDR3 DNA reads TGTGCCAGCAGTGAGGGACAGCCGAGCAATGAGCAGTTCTTC. Residues: CASSEGQPSNEQFF.

The chain links TRBV6-2 or TRBV6-3 to TRBJ2-3; 9 positions match TRBD2. Germline CDR1 reads MNHEY; CDR2 reads SVGEGT. With 3 bases clipped from V and 2 bases from J, the junction kept 3 bases outside the gene matches. The CDR3 spans 15 residues. CDR3 residues: CASSYSGSFTDTQYF. In DNA, the CDR3 is TGTGCCAGCAGTTATAGCGGGAGCTTCACAGATACGCAGTATTTT.

V gene TRBV7-3 combines with J gene TRBJ1-1; unclear D gene. There are 14 residues in the CDR3. V was pared by 2 bases and J by 1 base, with 8 bases between. Germline V gene data show CDR1 as SGHTA and CDR2 as FQGTGA. CDR3 bases: TGTGCCAGCAGCTTACGACACCGGAACACTGAAGCTTTCTTT. Protein: CASSLRHRNTEAFF.

The genes are TRBV24-1 and TRBJ2-3; TRBD2 aligns across 8 bases. The V and J ends lost 1 base and 7 bases, in that order; junction bases with no gene match: 6. Germline V gene data show CDR1 as KGHDR and CDR2 as SFDVKD. The CDR3 consists of 15 residues. The chain's CDR3 is CATSDFAGGTYTQYF. DNA of the CDR3: TGTGCCACCAGTGATTTCGCGGGGGGAACCTATACGCAGTATTTT.

The J gene is TRBJ2-1, the V gene TRBV7-8; 8 nucleotides match TRBD1. This CDR3 has 16 amino acids. Germline CDR1 is SGHVS and CDR2 is FQNEAQ. The V gene end was trimmed by 1 base and the J gene end by 9 bases; junction bases not matched to a gene: 11. CDR3 sequence: CASSLGQGSWPSEQFF. As DNA, the CDR3 is TGTGCCAGCAGCTTAGGACAGGGGAGTTGGCCGAGTGAGCAGTTCTTC.

The V gene is TRBV18, the J gene TRBJ2-5; D may be TRBD2 (6 bases). Trimming took 0 bases from V and 5 from J, leaving 13 bases between them. The CDR3 extends over 15 amino acids. From germline, CDR1 is KGHSH and CDR2 LQKENI. The CDR3 spells CASSPPGGIGETQYF. In DNA form, the CDR3 reads TGTGCCAGCTCACCACCTGGGGGGATCGGGGAGACCCAGTACTTC.

The CDR3 DNA reads as TGTGCCAGCACCGGGGCCCTATCCTACGAGCAGTACTTC. Translated, it gives CASTGALSYEQYF. This chain links TRBV2 with TRBJ2-7; D possibly uses TRBD1 or TRBD2 (5 bases each). Germline V gene lookup returns CDR1 SNHLY and CDR2 FYNNEI. CDR3 length: 13 amino acids. Trimming pared 7 bases from V and 1 base from J, leaving 11 bases between.

This CDR3 is CASSQGRTYSYEQYF. The CDR3 region has the DNA TGTGCCAGCAGCCAAGGACGGACATACTCCTACGAGCAGTACTTC. The chain employs TRBV3-1 (or the pseudogene TRBV3-2) and TRBJ2-7; D may be TRBD1 (5 bases). Trimming shortened V by 1 base and J by 0 bases, and 10 bases separated the two germline ends. Germline V gene lookup returns CDR1 LGHDT and CDR2 YNNKEL (reference sequence). The CDR3 consists of 15 residues.

The V gene is TRBV5-4, the J gene TRBJ1-1; D gene uncertain. The V and J ends lost 4 bases and 1 base respectively, with 14 bases between them. CDR3 length: 15 residues. Germline lookup yields CDR1 SGHNT and CDR2 YYREEE (reference sequence). The DNA of the CDR3 is TGTGCCAGCAGCGGAGCCGGTAACCGGAACACTGAAGCTTTCTTT. Translating it yields CASSGAGNRNTEAFF.

This rearrangement joins TRBV10-3 to TRBJ2-1; D is perhaps TRBD2 (5 bases). V gave up 4 bases and J gave up 2 bases, with 6 bases separating them. Germline V gene data show CDR1 as ENHRY and CDR2 as SYGVKD. This CDR3 is 13 amino acids long. CDR3 loop: CAISAGTYNEQFF. In DNA, the CDR3 is TGTGCCATCAGTGCCGGGACCTACAATGAGCAGTTCTTC.

This clone showed up just once. V is TRBV28 and J is TRBJ2-3, with 8 bases that match TRBD2. Germline-derived CDR1 and CDR2 are MDHEN and SYDVKM. The V segment lost 6 bases and the J segment 0 bases; nucleotides outside the gene matches: 2. The CDR3 sequence is 14 residues long. CDR3 nucleotides: TGTGCCAGCAGCTTAGCGGGGAGCACAGATACGCAGTATTTT. Protein: CASSLAGSTDTQYF.

The chain carries TRBV6-6 and TRBJ2-3; D is possibly TRBD2 (5 bases). V was clipped by 5 bases and J by 7 bases, with 25 bases between them. Germline CDR1 reads MNHNY; CDR2 reads SVGAGI (reference sequence). This CDR3 has 17 residues. This CDR3 reads CASSPRLRVERHNTQYF. CDR3 coding DNA: TGTGCCAGCAGTCCCCGGTTGAGGGTGGAACGACATAATACGCAGTATTTT.

The V call is TRBV6-6, the J call TRBJ1-5; D ambiguous. Germline loops: CDR1 MNHNY, CDR2 SVGAGI (reference sequence). V was shortened by 4 bases and J by 1 base, with 8 bases between the two germline ends. The CDR3 length is 14 residues. CDR3 residues: CASSSGVSNQPQHF. The CDR3 DNA reads TGTGCCAGCAGTTCCGGGGTAAGCAATCAGCCCCAGCATTTT.

The genes are TRBV5-1 and TRBJ2-7, with D perhaps TRBD1 (6 bases). The CDR3 runs to 13 residues. Germline values: CDR1 SGHRS, CDR2 YFSETQ. Between the trimmed V and J ends, which lost 1 base and 5 bases, there was a span of 10 bases. In nucleotides, the CDR3 is TGCGCCAGCAGCTTGACAGGGTCAAACGAGCAGTACTTC. Residues: CASSLTGSNEQYF.

The chain is built from TRBV7-3 and TRBJ2-3, with 7 bases identical to TRBD1. Trimming removed 5 bases from V and 0 bases from J; junction bases left unmatched: 2. The CDR3 is 14 amino acids. Germline V lookup: CDR1 SGHTA, CDR2 FQGTGA. CDR3 sequence reads: CASSPGQSTDTQYF. The CDR3 DNA follows: TGTGCCAGCAGCCCGGGACAGAGCACAGATACGCAGTATTTT.

This clone occurred once. The chain uses TRBV19 and TRBJ1-4; no definite D call. This CDR3 comprises 14 residues. In germline, CDR1 is LNHDA, CDR2 SQIVND (reference sequence). V lost 4 bases, J lost 7 bases, and 13 bases lay in between. The DNA of the CDR3 is TGTGCCAGTAGTAAGTCGGGCATAGGTGAAAAACTGTTTTTT. Protein product: CASSKSGIGEKLFF.